These T cell receptor beta chains were read from a single sample in a study of T cell responses to AZD1222 COVID-19 vaccine. Sequencing used immunoSEQ multiplex PCR; TCRdb keeps in-frame clones, though not all of them. This table holds about 130,000 clones, roughly 88% found once. The sample here was peripheral blood, taken on day 0 of AZD1222 vaccination. These receptors were obtained from an adult in good health. The CDR3 runs from the conserved cysteine through the conserved F or W. D genes are given only for firm matches. The size field is filled for only some rows; it gives once, few, many or a size class.

TRBJ2-2	.	.	TRBV3-1/TRBV3-2	TGTGCCAGCAGCCAATCCTGGCCTACCCCGAACACCGGGGAGCTGTTTTTT	CASSQSWPTPNTGELFF
TRBJ1-1	TRBD1	.	TRBV6-4	TGTGCCAGCAGTGCCACAGGGGGCGCGTTGCTCTTT	CASSATGGALLF
TRBJ2-7	TRBD1	.	TRBV30	TGTGCCTGGACCCAGGGGGGACAGGGAGTGTACGAGCAGTACTTC	CAWTQGGQGVYEQYF
TRBJ1-5	TRBD1	.	TRBV7-2	TGTGCCAGCAGTCCAACAGGGGGCTATCAGCCCCAGCATTTT	CASSPTGGYQPQHF
TRBJ2-4	.	.	TRBV12-3/TRBV12-4	TGTGCCAGCTATAGGGCAGGAGACATTCAGTACTTC	CASYRAGDIQYF
TRBJ2-7	.	.	TRBV5-1	TGCGCCAGCAGCTTGGCGACAGTCAACGAGCAGTACTTC	CASSLATVNEQYF
TRBJ1-4	.	.	TRBV18	TGTGCCAGCCTTCGACAGCCAATACCTAATGAAAAACTGTTTTTT	CASLRQPIPNEKLFF
TRBJ2-2	.	.	TRBV7-3	TGTGCCAGCACCCGAGGCACCGGGGAGCTGTTTTTT	CASTRGTGELFF
TRBJ1-1	.	.	TRBV14	TGTGCCAGCAGCCCGGGGTCAAGCACTGAAGCTTTCTTT	CASSPGSSTEAFF
TRBJ1-1	.	many	TRBV10-2	TGCGCCAGCAGTGGGGCAGCCACTGAAGCTTTCTTT	CASSGAATEAFF
TRBJ1-5	.	.	TRBV6-5	TGTGCCAGCAGGCCGGGGGGCAATCAGCCCCAGCATTTT	CASRPGGNQPQHF
TRBJ1-1	.	once	TRBV11-3	TGTGCCAGCAGCTTATCGCGGACGAACACTGAAGCTTTCTTT	CASSLSRTNTEAFF
TRBJ1-6	.	.	TRBV6-5	TGTGCCAGCAATCCGAAAATCAACTCACCCCTCCACTTT	CASNPKINSPLHF
TRBJ2-3	.	.	TRBV20-1	TGCAGTGTTCGTCCCGGAGATACGCAGTATTTT	CSVRPGDTQYF
TRBJ1-2	.	.	TRBV3-1/TRBV3-2	TGTGCCAGCGGGTCGGTGATTTATGGCTACACCTTC	CASGSVIYGYTF
TRBJ1-1	.	.	TRBV18	TGTGCCAGCTCATGGGGACGGGACACTGAAGCTTTCTTT	CASSWGRDTEAFF
TRBJ2-7	.	.	TRBV27	TGTGCCAGCAGTTCCCGTCCGGGATTACAGTACTTC	CASSSRPGLQYF
TRBJ2-1	.	.	TRBV19	TGTGCCAGTAGTATAGGAAACTCTCGGGATGAGCAGTTCTTC	CASSIGNSRDEQFF
TRBJ1-6	.	.	TRBV18	TGTGCCAGCTCACGTAGCCCGGATTCTAATTCACCCCTCCACTTT	CASSRSPDSNSPLHF
TRBJ2-1	.	.	TRBV28	TGTGCCAGCAGACAAGGGCTAGCGCTCTACAATGAGCAGTTCTTC	CASRQGLALYNEQFF
TRBJ2-3	.	.	TRBV5-6	TGTGCCAGCAGCTCTTTGGACCGCCGGGGGACAGATACGCAGTATTTT	CASSSLDRRGTDTQYF
TRBJ1-1	.	.	TRBV7-9	TGTGCCAGCAGATATCTAGGGGGGCACACTGAAGCTTTCTTT	CASRYLGGHTEAFF
TRBJ1-6	.	.	TRBV27	TGTGCCAGCAGTTTATCATCTACTGGGGTTTCACCCCTCCACTTT	CASSLSSTGVSPLHF
TRBJ2-1	TRBD2	.	TRBV5-1	TGCGCCAGCAGCTCGGGGGGACTAGCGGGAACCAATGAGCAGTTCTTC	CASSSGGLAGTNEQFF
TRBJ1-5	.	.	TRBV19	TGTGCCAGTAGCGGGACTGGGTATAATCAGCCCCAGCATTTT	CASSGTGYNQPQHF